A selection of T cell receptor beta chains follows, all from one sample in a study of OX40 agonist ivuxolimab in advanced cancers. Generated by immunoSEQ multiplex PCR, the TCRdb table keeps only in-frame clones and is missing some. The sample lists about 36,000 clones, approximately 90% seen once, with roughly 13% in the top ten. The material sequenced was CD4+ or CD8+ T cells sorted from blood, taken in a trial of the OX40 agonist ivuxolimab. These receptors came from an adult with an advanced solid tumor such as melanoma, head and neck, liver or kidney cancer. CDR3s include the opening cysteine and the closing phenylalanine or tryptophan. D genes are given only for firm matches. Clone size is not always given. Where it is, it says once, few, many or a class for expanded clones.

clone_size	cdr3_length	j_call	d_call	v_call	cdr3_nt	cdr3_aa
-	15	TRBJ2-3	-	TRBV13	TGTGCCAGCAGCCAGCAGGACGGAGCTCGAGATACGCAGTATTTT	CASSQQDGARDTQYF
-	16	TRBJ2-1	-	TRBV27	TGTGCCAGCAGTTTGTCTGTAGCCTACTCCTACAATGAGCAGTTCTTC	CASSLSVAYSYNEQFF
once	14	TRBJ2-3	-	TRBV11-3	TGTGCCAGCAGTTCGGGACGCCAGACAGATACGCAGTATTTT	CASSSGRQTDTQYF
-	14	TRBJ2-7	-	TRBV2	TGTGCCAGCAGTGAAGTCCCAATTGCCTACGAGCAGTACTTC	CASSEVPIAYEQYF
-	15	TRBJ2-1	TRBD1	TRBV23-1	TGCGCCAGCAGTCATACAGGGGGCAAATGCAATGAGCAGTTCTTC	CASSHTGGKCNEQFF
-	15	TRBJ2-7	-	TRBV2	TGTGCCAGCAGTGATTTTCTCCCAGGGACCTACGAGCAGTACTTC	CASSDFLPGTYEQYF
-	15	TRBJ1-1	-	TRBV19	TGTGCCAGTAGTATGGGACGAACGCTGAACACTGAAGCTTTCTTT	CASSMGRTLNTEAFF
-	13	TRBJ2-7	TRBD1	TRBV9	TGTGCCAGCAGCGTGGGACAGGTTGGCGAGCAGTACTTC	CASSVGQVGEQYF
-	14	TRBJ2-5	-	TRBV2	TGTGCCAGCAGTGAACCCAGGGTTGGGGAGACCCAGTACTTC	CASSEPRVGETQYF
-	13	TRBJ1-1	-	TRBV6-5	TGTGCCAGCAGTTACACCCGGGACGGCGAAGCTTTCTTT	CASSYTRDGEAFF
medium-sized	15	TRBJ2-2	-	TRBV28	TGTGCCAGCAGTTTCATGGGGGTGGGCACCGGGGAGCTGTTTTTT	CASSFMGVGTGELFF
-	13	TRBJ2-7	TRBD1	TRBV29-1	TGCAGCGTTTTGGGGACAGGGGCCTACGAGCAGTACTTC	CSVLGTGAYEQYF
-	14	TRBJ2-5	-	TRBV27	TGTGCCAGCAGGCTGGGAGCGTACCAAGAGACCCAGTACTTC	CASRLGAYQETQYF
-	13	TRBJ2-1	-	TRBV7-7	TGTGCTAGCAGCTTAGGGGGGGCCAATGAGCAGTTCTTC	CASSLGGANEQFF
-	15	TRBJ1-6	-	TRBV6-5	TGTGCCAGCAGTTACATGGACAGATACAATTCACCCCTCCACTTT	CASSYMDRYNSPLHF
-	12	TRBJ1-1	-	TRBV14	TGTGCCAGCAGCCACATTCGCACTGAAGCTTTCTTT	CASSHIRTEAFF
-	12	TRBJ1-5	-	TRBV5-8	TGTGCCAGCAGCTTGGAATACCAGCCCCAGCATTTT	CASSLEYQPQHF
-	14	TRBJ2-2	TRBD2	TRBV29-1	TGCAGCGTTGTGTCTAGCGGGAACACCGGGGAGCTGTTTTTT	CSVVSSGNTGELFF
-	13	TRBJ1-6	-	TRBV5-8	TGTGCCAGCAGCTGGGGGGAGGGTTCACCCCTCCACTTT	CASSWGEGSPLHF
-	18	TRBJ2-5	TRBD2	TRBV28	TGTGCCAGCACCCCCCGGTGGGGCTGGGGAGGGGTCCAAGAGACCCAGTACTTC	CASTPRWGWGGVQETQYF
-	18	TRBJ2-5	TRBD2	TRBV9	TGTGCCAGCAGCGTTAGCGGGAGGGCCCTCGAAGGCAGGAAGACCCAGTACTTC	CASSVSGRALEGRKTQYF
-	14	TRBJ1-4	-	TRBV7-9	TGTGCCAGCAGCTCCGGGGGATATAATGAAAAACTGTTTTTT	CASSSGGYNEKLFF
-	15	TRBJ1-5	-	TRBV4-2	TGTGCCAGCAGCCAAGATGGTGGGGGCAATCAGCCCCAGCATTTT	CASSQDGGGNQPQHF
-	12	TRBJ1-2	-	TRBV10-3	TGTGCCATCAGTGAGTCGAATTTTGGCTACACCTTC	CAISESNFGYTF
-	16	TRBJ2-1	TRBD2	TRBV10-3	TGTGCCATCAGTGATAGAACTAGCGGGCGGTTCAATGAGCAGTTCTTC	CAISDRTSGRFNEQFF
few	13	TRBJ2-5	-	TRBV29-1	TGCAGCGTCCCAGCAGTGATTCAAGAGACCCAGTACTTC	CSVPAVIQETQYF
once	13	TRBJ1-1	-	TRBV6-5	TGTGCCAGCAGTTACTTAGGAAACACTGAAGCTTTCTTT	CASSYLGNTEAFF
-	10	TRBJ2-1	-	TRBV7-9	TGTGCCAGCGAGACTAGTGAGCAGTTCTTC	CASETSEQFF
once	16	TRBJ2-5	TRBD2	TRBV7-9	TGTGCCAGCAGCCCCATAGCGGGAGGAAACCAAGAGACCCAGTACTTC	CASSPIAGGNQETQYF
-	15	TRBJ2-1	TRBD1	TRBV7-3	TGTGCCAGCAGCTTAACAGGGGGCATGGGGGATGAGCAGTTCTTC	CASSLTGGMGDEQFF
-	16	TRBJ2-7	-	TRBV7-9	TGTGCCAGCAGCTTGCGGAACCTAATCGAGGGCTACGAGCAGTACTTC	CASSLRNLIEGYEQYF
-	13	TRBJ2-3	-	TRBV7-6	TGTGCCAGCAGCTTCATACTAGCCGATACGCAGTATTTT	CASSFILADTQYF
-	19	TRBJ1-4	TRBD1	TRBV7-9	TGTGCCAGCAGCTTAGCGCCCCGGGGCGTGGGACAGGGAAGAGAAAAACTGTTTTTT	CASSLAPRGVGQGREKLFF
-	15	TRBJ1-2	-	TRBV19	TGTGCCAGTAGTCGAGATGACTTGAACACAGGCGGCTACACCTTC	CASSRDDLNTGGYTF
-	15	TRBJ1-4	-	TRBV6-1	TGTGCCAGCAGTGAAGATCGGCAGGGTGGGGAAAAACTGTTTTTT	CASSEDRQGGEKLFF